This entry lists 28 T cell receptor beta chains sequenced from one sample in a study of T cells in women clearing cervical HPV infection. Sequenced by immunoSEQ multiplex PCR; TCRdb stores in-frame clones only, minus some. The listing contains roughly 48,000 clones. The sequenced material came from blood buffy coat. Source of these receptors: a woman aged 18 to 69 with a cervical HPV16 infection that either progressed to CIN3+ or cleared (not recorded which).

This chain's CDR3 is CASTISAGASPLHF. CDR3 bases read: TGTGCCAGCACAATCTCCGCAGGAGCTTCACCC. The chain combines TRBV27 with TRBJ1-6; no clear D gene. The missing CDR3 end, 3 residues past where the read stops, is filled in from the germline J gene. With 7 bases removed from V and 9 bases from J, the gap between germline ends came to 16 bases. The CDR3 has 14 residues. Germline V gene sequence: CDR1 MNHEY, CDR2 SMNVEV (reference sequence).

The DNA read from the CDR3 is TGTGCCAGCAGTACAGGGGTATCGAATGAAAAA. Translating gives CASSTGVSNEK. The complete CDR3 reads CASSTGVSNEKLFF. The chain uses TRBV2 and TRBJ1-4, with 7 bases identical to TRBD1. The read ends 3 residues early relative to the CDR3; the germline J gene fills the gap. Germline V gene data show CDR1 as SNHLY and CDR2 as FYNNEI. CDR3 size: 14 residues. Germline trimming cut 5 bases from V and 5 bases from J; bases unmatched to any gene: 5. Full variable domain (missing parts from reference TRBV2 and TRBJ1-4): EPEVTQTPSHQVTQMGQEVILRCVPISNHLYFYWYRQILGQKVEFLVSFYNNEISEKSEIFDDQFSVERPDGSNFTLKIRSTKLEDSAMYFCASSTGVSNEKLFFGSGTQLSVL.

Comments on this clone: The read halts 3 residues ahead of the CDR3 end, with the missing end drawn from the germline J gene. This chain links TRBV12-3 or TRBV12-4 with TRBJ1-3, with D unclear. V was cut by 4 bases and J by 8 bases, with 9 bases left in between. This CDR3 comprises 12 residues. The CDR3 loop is CASSSGFDTIYF. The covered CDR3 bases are TGTGCCAGCAGTTCGGGGTTTGACACC.

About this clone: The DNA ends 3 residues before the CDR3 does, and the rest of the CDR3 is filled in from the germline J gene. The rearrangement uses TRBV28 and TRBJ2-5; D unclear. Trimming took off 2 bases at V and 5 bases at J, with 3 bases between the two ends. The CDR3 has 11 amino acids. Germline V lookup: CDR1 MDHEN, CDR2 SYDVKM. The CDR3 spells CASSLRETQYF. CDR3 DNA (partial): TGTGCCAGCAGTTTAAGGGAGACC.

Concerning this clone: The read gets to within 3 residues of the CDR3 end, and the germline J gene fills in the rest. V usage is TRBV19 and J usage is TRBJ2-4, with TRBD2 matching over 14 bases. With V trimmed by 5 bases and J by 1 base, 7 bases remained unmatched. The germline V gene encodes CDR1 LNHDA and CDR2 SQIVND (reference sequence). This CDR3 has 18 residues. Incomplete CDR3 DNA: TGTGCCAGTAGTCCCGGGACTAGCGGGGGATGGGCCAAAAACATT. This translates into CASSPGTSGGWAKNI. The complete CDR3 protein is CASSPGTSGGWAKNIQYF.

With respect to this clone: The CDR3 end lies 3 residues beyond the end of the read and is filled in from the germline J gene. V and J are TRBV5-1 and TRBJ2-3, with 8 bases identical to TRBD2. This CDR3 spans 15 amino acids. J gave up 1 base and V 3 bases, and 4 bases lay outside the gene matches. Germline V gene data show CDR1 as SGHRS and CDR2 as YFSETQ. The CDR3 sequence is CASSSGGAGTDTQYF. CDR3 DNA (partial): TGCGCCAGCAGCTCCGGGGGGGCCGGCACAGATACG.

The DNA read from the CDR3 is TGTGCCAGCAGATCACGCGTGAGCGGGGGGTACACCGGGGAG. This sequence encodes CASRSRVSGGYTGE. The full CDR3 reads CASRSRVSGGYTGELFF. V is TRBV6-2 or TRBV6-3 and J is TRBJ2-2; 9 bases agree with TRBD2. From the germline J gene comes the end of the CDR3, since the read stops 3 residues before it. Trimming cost V 6 bases and J 3 bases; bases outside gene matches: 11. The CDR3 runs 17 residues. The germline CDR1 and CDR2 sequences are MNHEY and SVGEGT.

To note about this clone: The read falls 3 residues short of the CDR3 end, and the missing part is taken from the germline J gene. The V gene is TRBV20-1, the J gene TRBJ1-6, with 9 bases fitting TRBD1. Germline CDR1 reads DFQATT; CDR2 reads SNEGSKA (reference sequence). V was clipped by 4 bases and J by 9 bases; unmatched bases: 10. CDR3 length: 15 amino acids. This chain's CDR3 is CSANPATGGGSPLHF. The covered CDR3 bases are TGCAGTGCTAACCCCGCGACAGGGGGTGGTTCACCC.

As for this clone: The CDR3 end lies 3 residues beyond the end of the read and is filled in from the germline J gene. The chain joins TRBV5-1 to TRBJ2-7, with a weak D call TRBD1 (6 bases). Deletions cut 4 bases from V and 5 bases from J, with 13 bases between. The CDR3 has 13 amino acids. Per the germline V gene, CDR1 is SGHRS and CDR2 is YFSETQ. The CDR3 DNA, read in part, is TGCGCCAGCAGCCGGACAGCGAACCACGAG. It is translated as CASSRTANHE. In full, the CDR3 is CASSRTANHEQYF.

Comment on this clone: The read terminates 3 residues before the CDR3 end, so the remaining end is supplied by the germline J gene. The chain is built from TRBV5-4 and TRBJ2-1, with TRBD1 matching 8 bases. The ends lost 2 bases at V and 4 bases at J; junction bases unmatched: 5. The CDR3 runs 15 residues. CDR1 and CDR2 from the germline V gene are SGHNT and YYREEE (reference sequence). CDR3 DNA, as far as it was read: TGTGCCAGCAGCTTAGGACAGGGCCCATACAATGAG. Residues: CASSLGQGPYNE. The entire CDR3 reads CASSLGQGPYNEQFF.

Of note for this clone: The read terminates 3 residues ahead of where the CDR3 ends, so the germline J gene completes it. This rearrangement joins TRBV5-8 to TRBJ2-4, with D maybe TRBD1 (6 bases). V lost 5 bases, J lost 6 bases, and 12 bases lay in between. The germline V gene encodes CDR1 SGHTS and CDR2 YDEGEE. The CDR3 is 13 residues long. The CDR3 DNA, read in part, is TGTGCCAGCAGGTTGACAGGCGGAAACATT. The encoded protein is CASRLTGGNI. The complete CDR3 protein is CASRLTGGNIQYF.

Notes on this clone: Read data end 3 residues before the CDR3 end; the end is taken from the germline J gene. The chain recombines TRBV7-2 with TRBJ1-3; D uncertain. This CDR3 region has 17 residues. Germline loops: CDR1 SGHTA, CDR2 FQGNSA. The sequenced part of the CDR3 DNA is TGTGCAAGTCGCTTAGCGCTGCGGGAGTGCTCTGGAAACACC. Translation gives CASRLALRECSGNT. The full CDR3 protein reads CASRLALRECSGNTIYF.

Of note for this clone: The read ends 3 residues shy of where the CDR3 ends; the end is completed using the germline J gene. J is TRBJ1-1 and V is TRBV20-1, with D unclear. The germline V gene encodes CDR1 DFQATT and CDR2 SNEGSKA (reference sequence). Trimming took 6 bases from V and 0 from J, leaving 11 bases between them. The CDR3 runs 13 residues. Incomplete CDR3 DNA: TGCAGTGCCCACCCAGGAATGAACACTGAA. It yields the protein CSAHPGMNTE. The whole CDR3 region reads CSAHPGMNTEAFF.

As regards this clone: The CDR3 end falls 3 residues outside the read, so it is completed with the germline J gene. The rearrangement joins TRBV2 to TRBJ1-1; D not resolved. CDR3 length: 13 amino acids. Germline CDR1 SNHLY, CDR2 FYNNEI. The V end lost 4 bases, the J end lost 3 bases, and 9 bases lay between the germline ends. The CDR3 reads CASSVRRDTEAFF. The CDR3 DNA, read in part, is TGTGCCAGCAGTGTTAGGAGGGACACTGAA.

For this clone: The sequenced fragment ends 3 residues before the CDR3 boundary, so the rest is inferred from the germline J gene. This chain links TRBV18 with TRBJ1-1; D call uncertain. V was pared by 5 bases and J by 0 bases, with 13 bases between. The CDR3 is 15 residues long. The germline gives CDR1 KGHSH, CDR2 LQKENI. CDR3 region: CASSSRVNMNTEAFF. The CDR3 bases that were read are TGTGCCAGCTCATCGCGGGTCAACATGAACACTGAA.

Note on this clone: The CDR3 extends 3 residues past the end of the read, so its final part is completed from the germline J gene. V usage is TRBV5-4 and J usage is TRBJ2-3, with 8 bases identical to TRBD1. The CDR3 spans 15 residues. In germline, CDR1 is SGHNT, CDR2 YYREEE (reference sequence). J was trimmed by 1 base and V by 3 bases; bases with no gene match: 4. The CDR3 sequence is CASSSAGQGTDTQYF. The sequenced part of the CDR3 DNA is TGTGCCAGCAGCTCCGCGGGACAGGGCACAGATACG. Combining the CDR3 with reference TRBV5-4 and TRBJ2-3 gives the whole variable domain ETGVTQSPTHLIKTRGQQVTLRCSSQSGHNTVSWYQQALGQGPQFIFQYYREEENGRGNFPPRFSGLQFPNYSSELNVNALELDDSALYLCASSSAGQGTDTQYFGPGTRLTVL.

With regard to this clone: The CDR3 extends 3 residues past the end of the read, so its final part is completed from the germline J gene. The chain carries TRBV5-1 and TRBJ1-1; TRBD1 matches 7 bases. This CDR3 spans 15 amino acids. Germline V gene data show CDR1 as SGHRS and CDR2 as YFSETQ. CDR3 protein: CASRSGGRGPEKAFF. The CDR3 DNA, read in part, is TGCGCCAGCAGATCAGGTGGGAGGGGGCCGGAAAAA.

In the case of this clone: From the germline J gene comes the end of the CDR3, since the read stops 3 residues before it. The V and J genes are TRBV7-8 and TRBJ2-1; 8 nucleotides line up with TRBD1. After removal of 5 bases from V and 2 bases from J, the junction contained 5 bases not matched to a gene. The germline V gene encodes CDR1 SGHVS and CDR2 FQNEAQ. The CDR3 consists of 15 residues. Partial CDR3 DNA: TGTGCCAGCAGCCCCAGGACAGGGACCTACAATGAG. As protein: CASSPRTGTYNE. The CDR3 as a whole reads CASSPRTGTYNEQFF.

CDR3 sequence: CSARATGVTYEQYF. The sequenced part of the CDR3 DNA is TGCAGTGCTAGAGCTACAGGAGTTACCTACGAG. The gene calls are TRBV20-1 and TRBJ2-7; weak D call: TRBD1 (5 bases). The read terminates 3 residues ahead of where the CDR3 ends, so the germline J gene completes it. Germline V gives CDR1 DFQATT, CDR2 SNEGSKA (reference sequence). CDR3 length: 14 amino acids. V lost 1 base and J 2 bases, leaving 12 bases between the germline ends.

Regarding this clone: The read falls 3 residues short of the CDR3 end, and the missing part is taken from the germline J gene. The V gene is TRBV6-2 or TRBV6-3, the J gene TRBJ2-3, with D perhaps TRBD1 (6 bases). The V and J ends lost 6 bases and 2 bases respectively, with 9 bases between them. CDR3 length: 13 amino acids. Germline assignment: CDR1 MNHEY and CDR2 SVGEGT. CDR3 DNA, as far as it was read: TGTGCCAGCAGGCGACAGGTCACAGATACG. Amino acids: CASRRQVTDT. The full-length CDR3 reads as CASRRQVTDTQYF.

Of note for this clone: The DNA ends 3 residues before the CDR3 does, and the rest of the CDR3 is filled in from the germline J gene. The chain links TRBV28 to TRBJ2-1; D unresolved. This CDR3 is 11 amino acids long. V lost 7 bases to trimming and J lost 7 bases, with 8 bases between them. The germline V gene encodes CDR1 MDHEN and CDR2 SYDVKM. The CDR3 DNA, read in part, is TGTGCCAGCACCTCTGTGAATGAG. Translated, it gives CASTSVNE. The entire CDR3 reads CASTSVNEQFF.

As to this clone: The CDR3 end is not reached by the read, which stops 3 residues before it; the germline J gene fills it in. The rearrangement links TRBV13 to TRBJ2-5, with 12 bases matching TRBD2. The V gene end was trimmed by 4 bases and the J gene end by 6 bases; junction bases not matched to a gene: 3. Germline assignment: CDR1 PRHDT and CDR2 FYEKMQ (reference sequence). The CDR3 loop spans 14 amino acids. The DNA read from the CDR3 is TGTGCCAGCAGCTCGACTAGCGGGGGAAAGACC. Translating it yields CASSSTSGGKT. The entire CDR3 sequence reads CASSSTSGGKTQYF.

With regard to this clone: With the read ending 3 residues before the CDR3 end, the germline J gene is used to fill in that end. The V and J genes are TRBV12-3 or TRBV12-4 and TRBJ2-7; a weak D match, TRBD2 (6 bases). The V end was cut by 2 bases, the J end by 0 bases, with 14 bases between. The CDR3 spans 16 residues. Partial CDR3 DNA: TGTGCCAGCAGTTTAAGGAGGACGCGGGACTCCTACGAG. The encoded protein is CASSLRRTRDSYE. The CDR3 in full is CASSLRRTRDSYEQYF.

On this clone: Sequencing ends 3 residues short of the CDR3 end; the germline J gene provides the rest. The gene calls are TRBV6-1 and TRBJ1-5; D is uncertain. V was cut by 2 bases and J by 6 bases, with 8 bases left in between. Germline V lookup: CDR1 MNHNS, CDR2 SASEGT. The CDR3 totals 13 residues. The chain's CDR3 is CASSEFGSQPQHF. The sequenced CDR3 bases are TGTGCCAGCAGTGAATTTGGTAGTCAGCCC.

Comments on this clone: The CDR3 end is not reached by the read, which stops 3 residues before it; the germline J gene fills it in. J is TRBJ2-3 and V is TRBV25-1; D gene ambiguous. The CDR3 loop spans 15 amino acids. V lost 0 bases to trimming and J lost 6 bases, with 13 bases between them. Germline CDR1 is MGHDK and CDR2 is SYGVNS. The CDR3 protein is CASSEYYELLDTQYF. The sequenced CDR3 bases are TGTGCCAGCAGTGAATATTACGAACTGCTGGATACG.

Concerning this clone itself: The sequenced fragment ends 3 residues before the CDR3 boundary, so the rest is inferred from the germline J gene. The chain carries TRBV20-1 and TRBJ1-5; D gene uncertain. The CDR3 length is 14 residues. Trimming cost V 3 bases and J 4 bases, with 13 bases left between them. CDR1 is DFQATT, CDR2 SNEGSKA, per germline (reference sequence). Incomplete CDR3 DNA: TGCAGTGCTAGTCGCGGGGTCCTAAATCAGCCC. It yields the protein CSASRGVLNQP. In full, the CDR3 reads CSASRGVLNQPQHF.

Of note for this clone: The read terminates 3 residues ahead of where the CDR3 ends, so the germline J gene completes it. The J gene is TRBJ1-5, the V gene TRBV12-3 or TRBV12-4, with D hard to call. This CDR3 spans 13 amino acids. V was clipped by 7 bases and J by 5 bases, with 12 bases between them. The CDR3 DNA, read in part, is TGTGCCAGCACCCCCCGGGGTTATCAGCCC. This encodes CASTPRGYQP. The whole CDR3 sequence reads CASTPRGYQPQHF.

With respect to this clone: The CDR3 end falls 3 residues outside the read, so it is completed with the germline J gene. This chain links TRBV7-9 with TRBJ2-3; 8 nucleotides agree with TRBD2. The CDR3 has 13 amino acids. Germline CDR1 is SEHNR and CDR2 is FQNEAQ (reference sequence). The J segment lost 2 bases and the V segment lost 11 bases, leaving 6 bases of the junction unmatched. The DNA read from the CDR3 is TGTGCCTCCAGGACTAGCAACACAGATACG. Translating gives CASRTSNTDT. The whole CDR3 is CASRTSNTDTQYF.